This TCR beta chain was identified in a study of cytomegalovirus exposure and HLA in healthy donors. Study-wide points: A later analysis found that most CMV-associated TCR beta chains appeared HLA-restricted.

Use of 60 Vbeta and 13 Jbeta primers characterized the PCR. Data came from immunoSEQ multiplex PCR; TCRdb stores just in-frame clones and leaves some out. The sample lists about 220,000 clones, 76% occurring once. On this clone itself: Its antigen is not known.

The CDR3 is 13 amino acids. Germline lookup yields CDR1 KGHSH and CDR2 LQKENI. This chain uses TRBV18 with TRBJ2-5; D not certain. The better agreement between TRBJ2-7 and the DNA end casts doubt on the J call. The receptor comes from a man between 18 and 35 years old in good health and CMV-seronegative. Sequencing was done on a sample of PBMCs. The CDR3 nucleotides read TGTGCCAGCTCACCCTCAGGTTCCTACGAGCAGTACTTC. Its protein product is CASSPSGSYEQYF.